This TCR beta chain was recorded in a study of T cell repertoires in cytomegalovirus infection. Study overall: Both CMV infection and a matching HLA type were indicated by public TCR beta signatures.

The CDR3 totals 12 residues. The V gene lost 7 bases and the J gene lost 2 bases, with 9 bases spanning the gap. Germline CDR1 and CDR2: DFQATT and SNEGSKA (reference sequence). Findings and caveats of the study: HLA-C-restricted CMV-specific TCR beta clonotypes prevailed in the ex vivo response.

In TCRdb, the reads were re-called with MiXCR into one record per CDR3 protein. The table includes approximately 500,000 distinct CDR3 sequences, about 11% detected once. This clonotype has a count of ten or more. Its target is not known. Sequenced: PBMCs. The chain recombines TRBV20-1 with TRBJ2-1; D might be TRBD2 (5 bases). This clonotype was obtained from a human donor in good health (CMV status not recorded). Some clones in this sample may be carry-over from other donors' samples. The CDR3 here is CSGEGTYNEQFF. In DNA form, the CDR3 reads TGCAGTGGTGAGGGAACCTACAATGAGCAGTTCTTC.